This TCR beta chain stems from a study of blood T cell repertoires in COVID-19. The study recruited people aged roughly 18 to 100 years across approximately 24 US areas. Each participant's cohort was designated according to participant-reported clinical history. Germline V gives CDR1 LGHNA, CDR2 YNFKEQ. This CDR3 is 14 amino acids long. With 0 bases removed from V and 8 bases from J, the gap between germline ends came to 13 bases. Source study methods: Using reference gene primer amplification, nucleated cell counts were estimated. Sequencing was performed with immunoSEQ multiplex PCR; in TCRdb, only in-frame clones are kept and a portion is missing. V and J calls and clone size are copied from that table; D and trimming were computed from the DNA. The repertoire holds 300,000 to 450,000 clones, with around 87% as singletons.

The TCR originated in a man aged 25-40 years who had recovered from COVID-19. The V gene is TRBV4-2, the J gene TRBJ1-2; D is perhaps TRBD1 (6 bases). The specimen was PBMCs or T cells enriched from blood (not recorded which). This CDR3 reads CASSQDGQRRGYTF. In nucleotides, the CDR3 is TGTGCCAGCAGCCAAGATGGACAGCGCCGGGGCTACACCTTC.